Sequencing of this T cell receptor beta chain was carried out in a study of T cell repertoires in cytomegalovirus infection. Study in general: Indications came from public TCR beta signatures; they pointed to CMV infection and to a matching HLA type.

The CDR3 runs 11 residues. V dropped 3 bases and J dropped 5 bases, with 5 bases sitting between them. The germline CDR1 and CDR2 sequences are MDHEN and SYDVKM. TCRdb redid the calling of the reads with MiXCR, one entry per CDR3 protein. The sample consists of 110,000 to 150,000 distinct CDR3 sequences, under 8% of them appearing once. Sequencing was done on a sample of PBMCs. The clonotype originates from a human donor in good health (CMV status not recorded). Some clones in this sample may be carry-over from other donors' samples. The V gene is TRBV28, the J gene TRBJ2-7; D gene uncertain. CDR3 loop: CASSFHHEQYF. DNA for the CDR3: TGTGCCAGCAGTTTTCACCACGAGCAGTACTTC.